Sequencing of this T cell receptor beta chain was carried out in a study of blood T cells in healthy people across ages. Study-wide results and limits: Among T cells, TCR beta diversity per million cells dropped roughly linearly as age rose.

Caucasian, healthy and from Russia, the donors were aged between 6 and 90. Donors each provided roughly 11 milliliters of peripheral blood. Per-sample PBMC isolation yielded at least 6 million cells. V was shortened by 4 bases and J by 5 bases, with 10 bases between the two germline ends. Per germline, CDR1 SGHRS and CDR2 YFSETQ. The CDR3 is 13 residues long. Next came a second PCR, run for about 6 to 11 cycles, which used a sample-barcoded 5' primer along with a J-beta primer mix. Each CDR3 protein is one row after TCRdb ran MiXCR on the 5' RACE reads. Among around 620,000 distinct CDR3 sequences, roughly a quarter were seen once, and the ten largest hold 15% to 20%. A word on this clonotype: Its antigen remains unidentified.

This sequence was found in a woman in her sixties or seventies in good health. The sample consisted of blood. The chain carries TRBV5-1 and TRBJ2-1; D perhaps matches TRBD2 (5 bases). The CDR3 region is CASSREPNNEQFF. CDR3 nucleotide sequence: TGCGCCAGCAGCCGGGAACCTAACAATGAGCAGTTCTTC.